These T cell receptor beta chains were read from a single sample in a study of CD8+ T cells in alopecia areata. TCRdb's copy holds only in-frame clones and misses some; the assay was immunoSEQ multiplex PCR. This table holds over 150,000 clones, 50% to 70% found once. This specimen was CD4+ T cells sorted from blood, taken at week 0. All receptors derive from a human donor with alopecia areata. The CDR3 runs from the conserved cysteine through the conserved F or W.

>TRBJ1-2|TRBV14
CASSQRLIGGGIYGYTF
>TRBJ1-2|TRBV30
CAWSSRLGGYTF
>TRBJ2-5|TRBV5-1
CASRETVQETQYF
>TRBJ1-1|TRBV29-1
CSVGGTEAFF
>TRBJ2-1|TRBV2
CASRLRTGYEQFF
>TRBJ2-1|TRBV5-4
CATYRDRFSYNEQFF
>TRBJ1-6|TRBV2
CASSGFDRGNSPLHF
>TRBJ1-5|TRBV19
CASSIRGQPQHF
>TRBJ2-3|TRBV5-1
CASSLDRGTNTDTQYF
>TRBJ1-5|TRBV30
CAWSAGQGNQPQHF
>TRBJ2-5|TRBV5-6
CASSPGTSGETQYF
>TRBJ2-6|TRBV25-1
CASSTDRTYSGANVLTF
>TRBJ1-5|TRBV12-5
CASGLASDQPQHF
>TRBJ1-5|TRBV30
CAWSQGLNQPQHF
>TRBJ1-2|TRBV25-1
CASSEAGWLGGYTF
>TRBJ2-5|TRBV30
CAWSPGVGETQYF
>TRBJ2-7|TRBV29-1
CSGGQGYEQYF
>TRBJ2-7|TRBV5-8
CASSSPKGSRYEQYF
>TRBJ1-2|TRBV18
CASSASGTGISYGYTF
>TRBJ2-5|TRBV7-9
CASSLAAYQETQYF
>TRBJ1-1|TRBV12-5
CASGPVLGAAFF
>TRBJ2-7|TRBV25-1
CASSEWGSGVSYEQYF
>TRBJ2-3|TRBV2
CASRRRGPTDTQYF
>TRBJ2-7|TRBV4-3
CASSQEEGYEQYF
>TRBJ1-2|TRBV19
CAARRADYGYTF
>TRBJ2-1|TRBV10-3
CAIGGGNEQFF
>TRBJ2-2|TRBV6-1
CASSVREDGELFF
>TRBJ2-7|TRBV19
CATMDYYEQYF
>TRBJ1-2|TRBV5-6
CASSLRTAGYTF
>TRBJ2-1|TRBV11-2
CASSLSRSRAGGTHNEQFF
>TRBJ1-1|TRBV13
CASTLTARVTEAFF
>TRBJ1-6|TRBV30
CAWSPYSGTGTGGGSPLHF
>TRBJ1-5|TRBV30
CAWSVPGEDNQPQHF
>TRBJ1-1|TRBV7-3
CASSLGAASEAFF
>TRBJ2-1|TRBV25-1
CASSESGPGPTPNEQFF
>TRBJ1-6|TRBV13
CASSFGQGDSPLHF
>TRBJ2-7|TRBV5-1
CASRSGLTTTTSSYEQYF
>TRBJ2-1|TRBV15
CATSRGDQGEYNEQFF
>TRBJ1-2|TRBV19
CASSIVGGIYGYTF
>TRBJ1-1|TRBV5-1
CASSFKADTEAFF
>TRBJ2-3|TRBV7-3
CASSSYGGVSTDTQYF
>TRBJ1-2|TRBV7-9
CASIPRQGSNYGYTF
>TRBJ2-3|TRBV5-1
CASSSDRFRDTQYF
>TRBJ2-7|TRBV29-1
CSVRTGVVYEQYF